The source of this T cell receptor (beta chain) is a study of blood T cell repertoires in COVID-19. The wider study: There were acute and convalescent COVID-19 samples, and they came from the United States, Italy and Spain. PBMCs, B-cell-depleted T cells, or T cells were the source of the cDNA or gDNA that made up the material.

The trim removed 0 bases at V and 10 bases at J, leaving 3 bases unmatched. Germline-derived CDR1 and CDR2 are SGDLS and YYNGEE. The CDR3 contains 12 residues. Assay: immunoSEQ multiplex PCR; the TCRdb copy retains only in-frame clones and omits some. The sample lists about 130,000 clones, about 85% seen once, with just under 5% in the top ten. This clone was picked up one time. The sequence was collected from a woman aged 65 to 85 with COVID-19, enrolled during active disease. The chain joins TRBV9 to TRBJ2-7, with TRBD1 identical over 8 bases. Sample: peripheral blood. The chain's CDR3 is CASSVGTGNQYF. The CDR3 DNA reads as TGTGCCAGCAGCGTAGGGACAGGGAATCAGTACTTC. The whole variable domain, remainder taken from reference TRBV9 and TRBJ2-7, is DSGVTQTPKHLITATGQRVTLRCSPRSGDLSVYWYQQSLDQGLQFLIQYYNGEERAKGNILERFSAQQFPDLHSELNLSSLELGDSALYFCASSVGTGNQYFGPGTRLTVT.